A single sample is the source of the 9 T cell receptor beta chains below, sequenced in a study of T cell changes during pregnancy in multiple sclerosis (dated by TCRdb to the late 2010s). To prepare the library, the immunoSEQ multiplex PCR assay was applied. The table was pulled from immuneACCESS by TCRdb, which kept in-frame rearrangements only. Such tables lose some clones; where checked, under half of the loss comes from unresolved V genes, and the rest has no known cause. This sample has about 60,000 clones in its table, and 92% of those were observed once. The biggest ten clones account for under 2.5% of the sample. The starting material was peripheral blood, obtained in the first trimester of pregnancy. These receptors all come from a female donor with multiple sclerosis, enrolled in a pregnancy study.

The CDR3 region is CASSLDRGNYNEQFF. The CDR3 DNA sequence: TGCGCCAGCAGCTTGGACAGGGGGAACTACAATGAGCAGTTCTTC. The V and J genes are TRBV5-1 and TRBJ2-1; TRBD1 matches at 8 bases. CDR1 and CDR2 (germline): SGHRS, YFSETQ. V lost 0 bases to trimming and J lost 3 bases; unmatched junction nucleotides: 2. This CDR3 is built from 15 residues.

V gene TRBV7-9 combines with J gene TRBJ2-3; D gene ambiguous. Trimming stripped 2 bases from V and 1 base from J, with 13 bases between. The CDR3 totals 16 residues. The germline V gene encodes CDR1 SEHNR and CDR2 FQNEAQ (reference sequence). The CDR3 loop reads CASSLPARVGTDTQYF. The DNA for the CDR3 is TGTGCCAGCAGCTTACCCGCTAGAGTTGGCACAGATACGCAGTATTTT.

The chain employs TRBV11-2 and TRBJ2-7; weak D call: TRBD1 (5 bases). The CDR3 runs to 14 residues. From germline, CDR1 is SGHAT and CDR2 FQNNGV. V was pared by 4 bases and J by 4 bases, with 14 bases between. The CDR3 DNA sequence: TGTGCCAGCAGCTCCCGTTCAGGGTGGTACGAGCAGTACTTC. Translated: CASSSRSGWYEQYF.

The chain carries TRBV7-9 and TRBJ1-4, with D possibly being TRBD1 (5 bases). V was pared by 5 bases and J by 8 bases, with 12 bases between. Germline-derived CDR1 and CDR2 are SEHNR and FQNEAQ (reference sequence). The CDR3 sequence is 13 residues long. The DNA of the CDR3 is TGTGCCAGCAGCCGAGCGGGGGGGGAAAAACTGTTTTTT. This codes for CASSRAGGEKLFF.

The CDR3 sequence: CASSLETSGSSYNEQFF. The CDR3 DNA is TGTGCCAGCAGCTTAGAGACTAGCGGGAGCTCCTACAATGAGCAGTTCTTC. This sequence joins TRBV7-2 and TRBJ2-1, with TRBD2 matching 12 bases. Germline V lookup: CDR1 SGHTA, CDR2 FQGNSA. The CDR3 runs to 17 residues. V lost 1 base, J lost 0 bases, and 1 base stayed unmatched.

The chain couples TRBV9 to TRBJ1-5; 9 nucleotides agree with TRBD1. V lost 4 bases and J lost 4; bases outside the gene matches: 9. The CDR3 is made up of 16 amino acids. Germline assignment: CDR1 SGDLS and CDR2 YYNGEE. In DNA form, the CDR3 reads TGTGCCAGCAGCCCAACCGGGACAGGGATTAATCAGCCCCAGCATTTT. Amino acids: CASSPTGTGINQPQHF.

The gene calls are TRBV5-1 and TRBJ2-5; 12 bases agree with TRBD1. There are 16 residues in the CDR3. Trimming cost V 4 bases and J 0 bases; bases outside gene matches: 4. Germline lookup yields CDR1 SGHRS and CDR2 YFSETQ. As DNA, the CDR3 is TGCGCCAGCAGCGGAGGGACAGGGGGCTACCAAGAGACCCAGTACTTC. It translates to CASSGGTGGYQETQYF.

The chain joins TRBV6-6 to TRBJ2-5; 8 bases line up with TRBD1. Germline V gene data show CDR1 as MNHNY and CDR2 as SVGAGI (reference sequence). Trimming removed 5 bases from V and 2 bases from J; junction bases left unmatched: 7. There are 15 residues in the CDR3. The CDR3 protein is CASSKDRATQETQYF. The CDR3 DNA is TGTGCCAGCAGTAAGGACAGGGCCACACAAGAGACCCAGTACTTC.

V usage is TRBV27 and J usage is TRBJ2-1; the D is unclear. The CDR3 consists of 13 residues. With 6 bases removed from V and 1 base from J, the gap between germline ends came to 7 bases. CDR1 and CDR2 (germline): MNHEY, SMNVEV (reference sequence). Here the CDR3 DNA reads TGTGCCAGCAGGGGCAGATCCTACAATGAGCAGTTCTTC. This translates into CASRGRSYNEQFF.